A selection of T cell receptor beta chains follows, all from one sample in a study of CD8+ T cells in alopecia areata. TCRdb's table, derived via immunoSEQ multiplex PCR, lists solely in-frame clones and lacks some. The sample has approximately 140,000 clones, 40% to 50% seen once. The sequencing sample was made of CD4+ T cells sorted from blood. The receptors derive from a human donor with alopecia areata. Both conserved end residues are part of each CDR3. Each record gives: J gene, D gene, clone size, V gene, CDR3 DNA, CDR3 protein. A D gene is named only where the DNA matches it firmly. Expanded clones are given a class, and other clones once, few, many or no size at all.

>TRBJ2-1|TRBD2|once|TRBV6-1
TGTGCCAGCACGGGGAGGGCCTTGGTCCCCCATGAGCAGTTCTTC
CASTGRALVPHEQFF
>TRBJ1-1|TRBD1|few|TRBV28
TGTGCCAGCAGTCCCGCCGGAACAGGGGATGGAACTGAAGCTTTCTTT
CASSPAGTGDGTEAFF
>TRBJ2-7|TRBD1|NA|TRBV7-9
TGTGCCAGCGACGAGGGGACAGAATTATACGAGCAGTACTTC
CASDEGTELYEQYF
>TRBJ1-2|NA|once|TRBV30
TGTGCCTGGAGTTCAGGGCGCGGCTACACCTTC
CAWSSGRGYTF
>TRBJ2-1|NA|NA|TRBV4-2
TGTGCCAGCACCAAGAGCGGTAGCGGAAACAATGAGCAGTTCTTC
CASTKSGSGNNEQFF
>TRBJ2-5|NA|few|TRBV29-1
TGCAGCGTCGCCCCCCGGGAGACCCAGTACTTC
CSVAPRETQYF
>TRBJ2-7|NA|NA|TRBV28
TGTGCCAGCAGTTTACCCTCCCTCTACGAGCAGTACTTC
CASSLPSLYEQYF
>TRBJ2-3|NA|NA|TRBV6-6
TGTGCCAGCAGTTACTCGAAAGCGGGTACGCAGTATTTT
CASSYSKAGTQYF
>TRBJ2-1|NA|NA|TRBV29-1
TGCAGCGCTGACCTTGGCTCCTACAATGAGCAGTTCTTC
CSADLGSYNEQFF
>TRBJ2-3|NA|few|TRBV27
TGTGCCAGCAGCCCTGGAAATACGCAGTATTTT
CASSPGNTQYF
>TRBJ2-2|NA|few|TRBV9
TGTGCCAGCAGCGTAGAGTTGCGAGGGGAGCTGTTTTTT
CASSVELRGELFF
>TRBJ1-1|TRBD1|NA|TRBV18
TGTGCCAGCTCACGGGACAGGGGGGACACTGAAGCTTTCTTT
CASSRDRGDTEAFF
>TRBJ2-1|NA|NA|TRBV29-1
TGCAGCGTTGAACCAGGGGTTAACTACAATGAGCAGTTCTTC
CSVEPGVNYNEQFF
>TRBJ2-2|NA|NA|TRBV10-3
TGTGCCATCAGTGAGCCGTTATCCTCGCCCACAGGCCGAGCCGGGGAGCTGTTTTTT
CAISEPLSSPTGRAGELFF
>TRBJ2-3|NA|few|TRBV9
TGTGCCAGCAGCGTATTGGACCACACAGATACGCAGTATTTT
CASSVLDHTDTQYF